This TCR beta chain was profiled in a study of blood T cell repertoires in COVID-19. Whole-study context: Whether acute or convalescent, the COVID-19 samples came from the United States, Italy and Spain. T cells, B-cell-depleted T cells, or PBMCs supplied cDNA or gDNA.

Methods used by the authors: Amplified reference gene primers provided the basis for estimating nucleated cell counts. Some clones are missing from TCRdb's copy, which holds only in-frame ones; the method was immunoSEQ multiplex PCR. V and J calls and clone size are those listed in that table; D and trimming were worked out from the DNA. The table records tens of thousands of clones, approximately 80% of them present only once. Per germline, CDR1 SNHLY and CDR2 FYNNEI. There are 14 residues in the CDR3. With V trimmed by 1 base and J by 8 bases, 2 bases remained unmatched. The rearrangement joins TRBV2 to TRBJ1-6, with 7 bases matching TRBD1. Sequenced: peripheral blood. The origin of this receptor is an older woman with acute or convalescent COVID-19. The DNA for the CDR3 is TGTGCCAGCAGTGAAGGACAGGGTTATTCACCCCTCCACTTT. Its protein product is CASSEGQGYSPLHF.